This T cell receptor beta chain was retrieved from a study of beta chain features in type 1 diabetes. Study-wide results and limits: Patients with type 1 diabetes showed fewer VDJ junction insertions and more deletions.

Germline assignment: CDR1 SGDLS and CDR2 YYNGEE. The CDR3 loop spans 15 amino acids. V was clipped by 3 bases and J by 2 bases, with 12 bases between them. A note on this clone: What it recognizes is unknown.

Sequencing targeted expressed TCRB transcripts, as all isolated RNA had been reverse transcribed. TCRdb keeps only in-frame clones here, not all; method: immunoSEQ multiplex PCR. The sample lists under 950,000 clones, about a sixth occurring once. The rearrangement uses TRBV9 and TRBJ2-1; D may be TRBD2 (5 bases). The receptor was derived from a woman aged 18-30 years in good health. Sequencing input: naive CD4+ T cells from blood. The CDR3 spells CASSGPSGPYNEQFF. The CDR3 DNA is TGTGCCAGCAGCGGACCGAGCGGACCCTACAATGAGCAGTTCTTC.